The 16 T cell receptor beta chains reported below all come from one sample, sequenced in a study of blood T cell repertoires in COVID-19. Sequencing used immunoSEQ multiplex PCR; TCRdb keeps in-frame clones, though not all of them. This sample has about 160,000 clones, with 85% found just once. The sample consisted of peripheral blood. These receptors all stem from a human donor with acute or convalescent COVID-19. The donor label of this sample is uncertain.

The V gene is TRBV19, the J gene TRBJ1-5, with 9 bases fitting TRBD1. The germline CDR1 and CDR2 sequences are LNHDA and SQIVND (reference sequence). This CDR3 comprises 13 residues. V was pared by 4 bases and J by 6 bases, with 1 base of the junction left unmatched. The CDR3 nucleotides read TGTGCCAGTAGTAGGACAGGGGCTCAGCCCCAGCATTTT. Its translation: CASSRTGAQPQHF.

This clone occurred once. This chain joins TRBV7-2 and TRBJ2-5; 13 bases are shared with TRBD2. Germline CDR1 reads SGHTA; CDR2 reads FQGNSA. V lost 1 base to trimming and J lost 5 bases; unmatched junction nucleotides: 4. The CDR3 sequence is 16 residues long. The CDR3 region is CASSLGTSGGRETQYF. The CDR3 nucleotides are TGTGCCAGCAGCTTAGGGACTAGCGGGGGAAGGGAGACCCAGTACTTC.

This chain uses TRBV7-8 with TRBJ2-3, with 8 bases identical to TRBD1. V lost 1 base and J lost 1; bases outside the gene matches: 7. This CDR3 contains 17 residues. Germline V gene lookup returns CDR1 SGHVS and CDR2 FQNEAQ. CDR3 nucleotides: TGTGCCAGCAGCTTAGAGGGGACAGGATATCGCACAGATACGCAGTATTTT. Translation: CASSLEGTGYRTDTQYF.

This clone was detected a few times. The chain combines TRBV11-3 with TRBJ1-5, with 7 positions matching TRBD1. The CDR3 extends over 15 amino acids. The V segment lost 1 base and the J segment 5 bases; nucleotides outside the gene matches: 5. Germline CDR1 SGHNT, CDR2 YENEEA. CDR3 sequence (DNA): TGTGCCAGCAGCTTAGGAACAGGGGTGCATCAGCCCCAGCATTTT. The encoded protein is CASSLGTGVHQPQHF.

The chain has TRBV11-3 and TRBJ1-1; unclear D gene. This CDR3 has 13 residues. The germline V gene encodes CDR1 SGHNT and CDR2 YENEEA. The V and J ends lost 5 bases and 1 base respectively, with 8 bases between them. This CDR3 reads CASSAQQNTEAFF. The CDR3 bases are TGTGCCAGCAGCGCACAACAGAACACTGAAGCTTTCTTT.

This chain joins TRBV25-1 and TRBJ2-5; TRBD2 matches at 8 bases. Germline V lookup: CDR1 MGHDK, CDR2 SYGVNS. V lost 5 bases, J lost 4 bases, and 6 bases stayed unmatched. There are 14 residues in the CDR3. DNA of the CDR3: TGTGCCAGCAGTCCCGGGACTAGGGGAGAGACCCAGTACTTC. It encodes CASSPGTRGETQYF. The complete variable domain, with remaining parts taken from reference TRBV25-1 and TRBJ2-5, reads EADIYQTPRYLVIGTGKKITLECSQTMGHDKMYWYQQDPGMELHLIHYSYGVNSTEKGDLSSESTVSRIRTEHFPLTLESARPSHTSQYLCASSPGTRGETQYFGPGTRLLVL.

V usage is TRBV3-1 (or the pseudogene TRBV3-2) and J usage is TRBJ2-7, with a weak D call TRBD2 (6 bases). The CDR3 is made up of 13 amino acids. Germline CDR1 and CDR2: LGHDT and YNNKEL (reference sequence). V lost 4 bases, J lost 4 bases, and 11 bases lay in between. The DNA of the CDR3 is TGTGCCAGCAGCCTCCTCGGGAGATACGAGCAGTACTTC. Its protein product is CASSLLGRYEQYF.

The rearrangement uses TRBV11-2 and TRBJ1-2; no clear D. This CDR3 contains 13 residues. Trimming took 0 bases from V and 5 from J, leaving 7 bases between them. Per the germline V gene, CDR1 is SGHAT and CDR2 is FQNNGV. The CDR3 region is CASSLDPRYGYTF. The CDR3 DNA reads as TGTGCCAGCAGCTTAGACCCCAGATATGGCTACACCTTC. Drawing the rest from reference TRBV11-2 and TRBJ1-2, the complete variable domain is EAGVAQSPRYKIIEKRQSVAFWCNPISGHATLYWYQQILGQGPKLLIQFQNNGVVDDSQLPKDRFSAERLKGVDSTLKIQPAKLEDSAVYLCASSLDPRYGYTFGSGTRLTVV.

This clone occurred once. The genes are TRBV2 and TRBJ1-5; a possible D gene is TRBD1 (5 bases). V was pared by 10 bases and J by 3 bases, with 13 bases between. Germline values: CDR1 SNHLY, CDR2 FYNNEI. The CDR3 covers 13 residues. The CDR3 bases are TGTGCCACCCAGAGACAGAACAATCAGCCCCAGCATTTT. Amino acid sequence: CATQRQNNQPQHF.

This clone is classed as medium-sized. V and J are TRBV24-1 and TRBJ2-7, with 7 bases that match TRBD1. The V and J ends lost 5 bases and 0 bases, in that order; junction bases with no gene match: 6. CDR1 KGHDR and CDR2 SFDVKD come from the germline V gene. CDR3 size: 15 residues. The CDR3 sequence: CATSAGTASSYEQYF. DNA for the CDR3: TGTGCCACCAGTGCTGGGACAGCTAGCTCCTACGAGCAGTACTTC.

The chain recombines TRBV10-2 with TRBJ2-7; perhaps TRBD1 as D (6 bases). The CDR3 has 11 amino acids. The germline V gene encodes CDR1 WSHSY and CDR2 SAAADI. V was cut by 10 bases and J by 9 bases, with 16 bases left in between. CDR3 amino acids: CATQARDTQYF. In DNA form, the CDR3 reads TGCGCCACTCAGGCCCGGGACACGCAGTACTTC.

The CDR3 sequence: CASSQDRGVGELFF. CDR3 nucleotide sequence: TGCGCCAGCAGCCAGGACAGGGGAGTCGGGGAGCTGTTTTTT. The chain carries TRBV5-1 and TRBJ2-2; 9 nucleotides line up with TRBD1. CDR3 length: 14 residues. The germline CDR1 and CDR2 sequences are SGHRS and YFSETQ. Losses at the gene ends were 4 bases for V and 7 bases for J; bases not matched to a gene: 5.

This chain links TRBV18 with TRBJ1-6, with D tentatively TRBD1 (6 bases). V lost 2 bases and J 7 bases, leaving 15 bases between the germline ends. Germline CDR1 KGHSH, CDR2 LQKENI. This CDR3 spans 16 amino acids. The CDR3 coding sequence is TGTGCCAGCTCACCATTGGGCAGGGGTTACAATTCACCCCTCCACTTT. Its translation: CASSPLGRGYNSPLHF.

V and J are TRBV5-1 and TRBJ1-3; 10 nucleotides agree with TRBD1. Germline V lookup: CDR1 SGHRS, CDR2 YFSETQ. CDR3 length: 15 amino acids. Unmatched junction bases numbered 8, after V lost 3 bases and J lost 8 bases. The CDR3 here is CASSSSGTGADTIYF. Written as DNA, the CDR3 is TGCGCCAGCAGCTCTTCCGGGACAGGGGCCGACACCATATATTTT.

The V and J genes are TRBV6-2 or TRBV6-3 and TRBJ1-1; maybe TRBD1 (6 bases). V lost 6 bases and J lost 6, with 17 bases in between. The germline CDR1 and CDR2 sequences are MNHEY and SVGEGT. This CDR3 contains 14 residues. DNA for the CDR3: TGTGCCAGCAGCCTCAAAGGGGGTAAAGCTGAAGCTTTCTTT. Protein: CASSLKGGKAEAFF.

The chain joins TRBV25-1 to TRBJ2-7; TRBD1 might be the D (6 bases). The CDR3 spans 15 residues. V gave up 5 bases and J gave up 0 bases, with 14 bases separating them. Germline assignment: CDR1 MGHDK and CDR2 SYGVNS. The CDR3: CASSQTGTFSYEQYF. Written as DNA, the CDR3 is TGTGCCAGCAGTCAGACCGGGACATTCTCCTACGAGCAGTACTTC.